This TCR beta chain was captured by sequencing in a study of vaccination effects on CD4 cells after COVID-19. General study points: Mainly new vaccine-induced clones made up the post-vaccine spike-reactive clones in convalescents.

Upon completion of 10 to 11 days in culture, CD4+ T cells were isolated. This person's SARS-CoV-2 infection, confirmed by PCR, occurred between March and December 2020. Participants were vaccinated with two doses of either the BNT162b2 or mRNA-1273 vaccine. Germline assignment: CDR1 LGHDT and CDR2 YNNKEL (reference sequence). This CDR3 is built from 18 residues. Between the trimmed V and J ends, which lost 1 base and 2 bases, there was a span of 18 bases. As for this clone: What it recognizes is unknown.

TCRdb's copy holds only in-frame clones and misses some; the assay was immunoSEQ multiplex PCR. The data show 35,000 to 45,000 clones, with about 80% seen just once and around 3.3% held by the top ten. The sequencing used CD4+ T cells from PBMCs cultured without peptide, collected after COVID-19 vaccination. The TCR was taken from a human donor who had a prior SARS-CoV-2 infection. The chain combines TRBV3-1 (or the pseudogene TRBV3-2) with TRBJ1-3, with TRBD1 as a possible D gene (5 bases). The CDR3 nucleotides are TGTGCCAGCAGCCAAGCCCCTCGACAGTACTTACCTGGAAACACCATATATTTT. This encodes CASSQAPRQYLPGNTIYF.